These T cell receptor beta chains were read from a single sample in a study of blood T cell repertoires in COVID-19. Sequencing was performed with immunoSEQ multiplex PCR; in TCRdb, only in-frame clones are kept and a portion is missing. The sample yields approximately 140,000 clones, approximately 78% seen once. Sequenced sample: peripheral blood. The receptors here all came from a human donor with acute or convalescent COVID-19. The donor label of this sample is uncertain. The CDR3 runs from the conserved cysteine through the conserved F or W. A D gene is named only where the DNA matches it firmly. Size values are once, few and many counts, or a class for expanded clones, and some rows have none.

j_gene,v_gene,abundance,d_gene,CDR3nt,CDR3aa
TRBJ1-2,TRBV19,-,-,TGTGCCAGTAGTATGAGCAGCGACAACTATGGCTACACCTTC,CASSMSSDNYGYTF
TRBJ2-7,TRBV27,-,TRBD2,TGTGCCAGCAGTTTAAGAGGTGGACTAGCGGGGGACCGGGGTTACGAGCAGTACTTC,CASSLRGGLAGDRGYEQYF
TRBJ1-2,TRBV6-6,-,TRBD1,TGTGCCAGCATCGATAGACAGGGGTGGAACTATGGCTACACCTTC,CASIDRQGWNYGYTF
TRBJ1-2,TRBV3-1/TRBV3-2,-,TRBD1,TGTGCCAGCAGCCAAGAATCGACAGGGGGCAGCTTTGGCTACACCTTC,CASSQESTGGSFGYTF
TRBJ2-1,TRBV12-3/TRBV12-4,-,TRBD1,TGTGCCAGCCCCGGGACAGGGATACGGGAGCAGTTCTTC,CASPGTGIREQFF
TRBJ2-1,TRBV9,-,-,TGTGCCAGCAGCGGACGGCGGGGGCTAAACAATGAGCAGTTCTTC,CASSGRRGLNNEQFF
TRBJ2-1,TRBV10-3,-,TRBD2,TGTGCCATCAGCCGATCACAAGCGGTGGCCGGGGGGAATGAGCAGTTCTTC,CAISRSQAVAGGNEQFF
TRBJ1-1,TRBV5-4,-,-,TGTGCCAGCAGCTTCGGAGTCGGGAACACTGAAGCTTTCTTT,CASSFGVGNTEAFF
TRBJ2-5,TRBV6-6,-,-,TGTGCCAGCAGTTACTCGAGAGAGACCCAGTACTTC,CASSYSRETQYF
TRBJ2-2,TRBV7-2,-,-,TGTGCCAGCAGCCCCCCCTGGCGGGGGAACACCGGGGAGCTGTTTTTT,CASSPPWRGNTGELFF
TRBJ1-1,TRBV10-3,-,-,TGTGCCATCAGTGAGTCAACCGGGGAGGGCACTGAAGCTTTCTTT,CAISESTGEGTEAFF
TRBJ1-6,TRBV9,few,TRBD1,TGTGCCAGCAGCGTAGGTGGGGGGGACAGGGTCCTCCACTTT,CASSVGGGDRVLHF
TRBJ1-4,TRBV19,-,TRBD1,TGTGCCAGTAGTATAGGGGCACAGGGGCGAGAAAAACTGTTTTTT,CASSIGAQGREKLFF
TRBJ2-2,TRBV5-1,-,-,TGCGCCAGCAGCTTGGTGGCAGGGCCGAACACCGGGGAGCTGTTTTTT,CASSLVAGPNTGELFF
TRBJ1-1,TRBV5-4,-,TRBD1,TGTGCCAGCAGCCCGACAGGGGGGGTCACTGAAGCTTTCTTT,CASSPTGGVTEAFF
TRBJ1-5,TRBV6-6,few,TRBD1,TGTGCCAGCAGGGAAGGACAGGGACCTCAGCCCCAGCATTTT,CASREGQGPQPQHF
TRBJ2-3,TRBV5-1,-,TRBD1,TGCGCCAGCAGGGTCCTTTCCGGGACAGGGGAAGGAGATACGCAGTATTTT,CASRVLSGTGEGDTQYF
TRBJ2-2,TRBV6-6,-,-,TGTGCCAGCAGCCGAGAGGGGGAGCTGTTTTTT,CASSREGELFF
TRBJ1-3,TRBV29-1,-,-,TGCAGCGTCAATGGAGGGGACCCCAACACCATATATTTT,CSVNGGDPNTIYF
TRBJ1-6,TRBV6-6,once,TRBD1,TGTGCCAGCAGTCGTGACAGGGTACAGTCACCCCTCCACTTT,CASSRDRVQSPLHF
TRBJ1-2,TRBV5-4,once,TRBD1,TGTGCCAGCAGCTCAGCCAACAGGGGGCTATCCTATGGCTACACCTTC,CASSSANRGLSYGYTF
TRBJ2-3,TRBV4-2,-,-,TGTGCCAGCAGCCAAGCCGGTTCCGAGGGGGTCCATACGCAGTATTTT,CASSQAGSEGVHTQYF
TRBJ2-7,TRBV5-6,-,-,TGTGCCAGCAGCTCGGGAACAGGGATGAGCTCCTACGAGCAGTACTTC,CASSSGTGMSSYEQYF
TRBJ2-7,TRBV4-3,-,TRBD1,TGCGCCAGCAGCCGCGCCCAGGGGGCGTTCGCCGAGCAGTACTTC,CASSRAQGAFAEQYF
TRBJ2-4,TRBV29-1,-,-,TGCAGCGTACAGGCATCGGCGGCCAAAAACATTCAGTACTTC,CSVQASAAKNIQYF
TRBJ1-1,TRBV10-2,-,-,TGCGCCAGCAGTGGCCCATCGCGGCAGTTGAACACTGAAGCTTTCTTT,CASSGPSRQLNTEAFF
TRBJ1-1,TRBV4-3,once,-,TGCGCCAGCAGCCAAGATATCCCGTTGACAGTAACTGAAGCTTTCTTT,CASSQDIPLTVTEAFF
TRBJ1-5,TRBV6-2/TRBV6-3,-,-,TGTGCCAGCAGTTACCCTAACGCGGGGGCGGCAGCCCAGCATTTT,CASSYPNAGAAAQHF
TRBJ2-5,TRBV12-3/TRBV12-4,once,-,TGTGCCAGCAGTTACAGTGAAGAGACCCAGTACTTC,CASSYSEETQYF
TRBJ2-3,TRBV6-5,-,-,TGTGCCAGCACCTACACAGATACGCAGTATTTT,CASTYTDTQYF
TRBJ2-7,TRBV7-2,-,TRBD2,TGTGCCAGCAGCCTTGGACTAGCGGGGGGCGAGCAGTACTTC,CASSLGLAGGEQYF
TRBJ1-1,TRBV7-9,once,-,TGTGCCAGCAGCCCCCAGCAGGGTTTGAACACTGAAGCTTTCTTT,CASSPQQGLNTEAFF
TRBJ2-3,TRBV21-1,-,-,TGTGCCAGCAGCCACCGCCGGGGGGGGCCCAGCACAGATACGCAGTATTTT,CASSHRRGGPSTDTQYF
TRBJ1-1,TRBV9,-,TRBD1,TGTGCCAGCAGCACCCGACAGGGCCCAACCATGAACACTGAAGCTTTCTTT,CASSTRQGPTMNTEAFF
TRBJ2-7,TRBV5-4,-,TRBD2,TGTGCCAGCAGCTGGGGTAGCGGGGGACTTACCTACGAGCAGTACTTC,CASSWGSGGLTYEQYF
TRBJ1-1,TRBV18,-,-,TGTGCCAGCTCACCGGGGGCAGGGGTATTGAACACTGAAGCTTTCTTT,CASSPGAGVLNTEAFF
TRBJ1-4,TRBV6-5,-,TRBD1,TGTGCCAGCAGCCCCTCGGGACAGGGGGAAAAACTGTTTTTT,CASSPSGQGEKLFF
TRBJ2-7,TRBV7-9,-,TRBD1,TGTGCCAGCAGCTTAGCGGTTTCCGGGACAGGGGTTCGCGAGCAGTACTTC,CASSLAVSGTGVREQYF
TRBJ1-6,TRBV6-5,-,TRBD1,TGTGCCAGCAGGGACAGGGCGAACTCACCCCTCCACTTT,CASRDRANSPLHF
TRBJ2-3,TRBV13,-,TRBD1,TGTGCCAGCAGTGCAGGGACAGGGAGAACAGATACGCAGTATTTT,CASSAGTGRTDTQYF
TRBJ1-1,TRBV14,few,TRBD1,TGTGCCAGCAGCCTTGGGACAGGGGGCGGGGGCACTGAAGCTTTCTTT,CASSLGTGGGGTEAFF
TRBJ1-1,TRBV7-2,-,-,TGTGCCAGCAGCCCGGGGGGCAGCACTGAAGCTTTCTTT,CASSPGGSTEAFF
TRBJ1-2,TRBV29-1,-,-,TGCAGCGTTGCTGGCAACGGCTACACCTTC,CSVAGNGYTF
TRBJ1-1,TRBV7-9,-,-,TGTGCCAGCAGCTGGATCAGGGGACCCAACACTGAAGCTTTCTTT,CASSWIRGPNTEAFF
TRBJ2-7,TRBV18,few,TRBD1,TGTGCCAGCTCACCAACGACAGGGGACGACGAGCAGTACTTC,CASSPTTGDDEQYF
TRBJ1-2,TRBV7-2,-,-,TGTGCCAGCAGCTTTATGGGGGCGATCTATGGCTACACCTTC,CASSFMGAIYGYTF
TRBJ1-5,TRBV19,-,-,TGTGCCAGTAGTTACAGATCCAATCAGCCCCAGCATTTT,CASSYRSNQPQHF
TRBJ1-2,TRBV7-2,-,-,TGTGCCAGCAGCCTCCAGGGATACTATGGCTACACCTTC,CASSLQGYYGYTF
TRBJ1-4,TRBV9,-,TRBD1,TGTGCCAGCAGCCTCGACAGGGGATATCCTGAAAAACTGTTTTTT,CASSLDRGYPEKLFF
TRBJ1-2,TRBV5-8,-,-,TGTGCCAGCAGCTTGACTCGGGGCTACACCTTC,CASSLTRGYTF
TRBJ1-1,TRBV4-2,-,TRBD1,TGTGCCAGCAGCCAACCAGGGGGCGTAGGGAACACTGAAGCTTTCTTT,CASSQPGGVGNTEAFF
TRBJ1-4,TRBV29-1,-,-,TGCAGCGTTGTTGCCCAGGCCCAGGGAAAACTGTTTTTT,CSVVAQAQGKLFF
TRBJ2-2,TRBV9,-,-,TGTGCCAGCCAAACTTCCCCCCCCACCGGGGAGCTGTTTTTT,CASQTSPPTGELFF
TRBJ1-1,TRBV19,-,TRBD1,TGTGCCAGTATTGTCACAGGGGGGTCTGAAGCTTTCTTT,CASIVTGGSEAFF
TRBJ2-2,TRBV29-1,-,TRBD1,TGCAGCGTCCAGGGACAGAGAAACACCGGGGAGCTGTTTTTT,CSVQGQRNTGELFF
TRBJ1-2,TRBV7-2,-,TRBD1,TGTGCCAGCAGCTCGCATGGACAGGAGGGTAACTATGGCTACACCTTC,CASSSHGQEGNYGYTF
TRBJ1-1,TRBV3-1/TRBV3-2,few,-,TGTGCCAGCAGCCGTCAGCCCTTGAGGGCAGAAGCTTTCTTT,CASSRQPLRAEAFF
TRBJ2-7,TRBV4-1,-,TRBD1,TGCGCCAGCAGCCGAAGGACAGGGGAGTCCTACGAGCAGTACTTC,CASSRRTGESYEQYF